The rows below give T cell receptor beta chains drawn from one sample of a study of PD-1 blockade in classical Hodgkin lymphoma. Sequenced by immunoSEQ multiplex PCR; TCRdb stores in-frame clones only, minus some. The sample carries tens of thousands of clones, 88% recorded once. The source material was peripheral blood mononuclear cells (PBMCs), sampled at baseline. These receptors were obtained from a human donor with classical Hodgkin lymphoma. Both conserved end residues are part of each CDR3. D genes are given only for firm matches. Expanded clones are given a class, and other clones once, few, many or no size at all.

clone size	V gene	J gene	D gene	CDR3 protein	CDR3 DNA
-	TRBV28	TRBJ2-7	-	CASSLIRVADEQYF	TGTGCCAGCAGTTTAATCCGGGTGGCGGACGAGCAGTACTTC
-	TRBV7-3	TRBJ2-7	-	CASSPTGFGHEQYF	TGTGCCAGCAGCCCTACGGGATTCGGTCACGAGCAGTACTTC
-	TRBV5-4	TRBJ1-5	-	CASSLGTNQPQHF	TGTGCCAGCAGCTTGGGTACTAATCAGCCCCAGCATTTT
-	TRBV9	TRBJ2-7	TRBD1	CASSVEGAENEQYF	TGTGCCAGCAGCGTAGAGGGGGCCGAGAACGAGCAGTACTTC
once	TRBV19	TRBJ2-2	-	CASSRGGFTGELFF	TGTGCCAGTAGCAGAGGGGGATTTACCGGGGAGCTGTTTTTT
once	TRBV18	TRBJ1-2	TRBD1	CASSPGTALYGYTF	TGTGCCAGCTCACCAGGGACAGCCTTGTATGGCTACACCTTC
-	TRBV5-8	TRBJ2-3	TRBD2	CASSAGTSGSDTQYF	TGTGCCAGCAGCGCCGGGACTAGCGGGAGTGATACGCAGTATTTT
-	TRBV13	TRBJ2-7	-	CASSLSSYEQYF	TGTGCCAGCAGCTTAAGCTCCTACGAGCAGTACTTC
-	TRBV2	TRBJ1-2	TRBD1	CASTAPGQISYGYTF	TGTGCCAGCACCGCCCCGGGACAGATCTCCTATGGCTACACCTTC
once	TRBV7-2	TRBJ2-7	-	CASSWDRYEQYF	TGTGCCAGCAGTTGGGACCGTTACGAGCAGTACTTC
-	TRBV5-1	TRBJ2-1	TRBD1	CASSFQGASYNEQFF	TGCGCCAGCAGCTTCCAGGGGGCCTCCTACAATGAGCAGTTCTTC
-	TRBV28	TRBJ1-2	-	CASSFGGPYYGYTF	TGTGCCAGCAGTTTCGGGGGGCCATACTATGGCTACACCTTC
few	TRBV29-1	TRBJ2-7	-	CSVSGSYEQYF	TGCAGCGTTTCAGGTTCCTACGAGCAGTACTTC
-	TRBV4-3	TRBJ1-3	-	CASSQAAVGGAKGNTIYF	TGCGCCAGCAGCCAAGCCGCCGTGGGGGGGGCAAAAGGAAACACCATATATTTT
once	TRBV15	TRBJ1-1	TRBD1	CATSQQGFNTEAFF	TGTGCCACCAGCCAACAGGGGTTTAACACTGAAGCTTTCTTT
-	TRBV18	TRBJ2-7	-	CASSESGTLYEQYF	TGTGCCAGCTCCGAGTCCGGGACACTCTACGAGCAGTACTTC
once	TRBV5-4	TRBJ2-2	-	CASSLPNTGELFF	TGTGCCAGCAGCTTACCGAACACCGGGGAGCTGTTTTTT
-	TRBV19	TRBJ1-1	TRBD1	CASSIQGALNTEAFF	TGTGCCAGTAGTATTCAGGGGGCCCTGAACACTGAAGCTTTCTTT
-	TRBV18	TRBJ2-4	-	CASLDIAKNIQYF	TGTGCTAGCTTAGACATAGCCAAAAACATTCAGTACTTC
-	TRBV7-2	TRBJ2-5	TRBD1	CASTISGSGGAETQYF	TGTGCCAGCACCATTTCTGGCTCAGGGGGCGCGGAGACCCAGTACTTC
-	TRBV9	TRBJ2-3	-	CASSSWAGFVDTQYF	TGTGCCAGCAGTTCATGGGCGGGATTTGTGGATACGCAGTATTTT
-	TRBV15	TRBJ2-5	TRBD2	CATSRDRGGAETQYF	TGTGCCACCAGCAGAGATCGCGGGGGGGCGGAGACCCAGTACTTC
-	TRBV15	TRBJ1-5	TRBD1	CATSQGTGARPQHF	TGTGCCACCAGCCAAGGTACAGGGGCGCGGCCCCAGCATTTT
few	TRBV15	TRBJ1-2	TRBD1	CATSIDRGYPSIGYTF	TGTGCCACCAGCATTGACAGGGGATACCCAAGTATTGGCTACACCTTC
medium-sized	TRBV19	TRBJ2-7	-	CASSGRAGQEQYF	TGTGCCAGTAGCGGCCGGGCAGGGCAAGAGCAGTACTTC
few	TRBV5-1	TRBJ1-1	-	CASSRNTEAFF	TGCGCCAGCAGCAGGAACACTGAAGCTTTCTTT